This T cell receptor (beta chain) derives from a study of shared clonotypes between healthy human individuals. At the level of the study: Two women and three men aged 18 to 49 served as donors.

Deep level was the assay's run setting. The assay was immunoSEQ multiplex PCR, and TCRdb's table has in-frame clones only and misses some. The sample includes around 200,000 clones, about 66% of them seen just once. On this clone itself: This sample includes further DNA sequences coding for the same CDR3.

Donors included only healthy HIV-negative adults lacking recent acute infections or vaccinations. Germline CDR1 reads SGHRS; CDR2 reads YFSETQ. CDR3 length equals 12 residues. Trimming cost V 0 bases and J 8 bases, with 6 bases left between them. This TCR was recovered from a man aged 30 to 45 in good health. Sequences were obtained from memory CD4+ T cells sorted from blood. Sample subset: CD45RA-negative fraction. The chain recombines TRBV5-1 with TRBJ2-1, with D maybe TRBD2 (5 bases). The CDR3 DNA sequence: TGCGCCAGCAGCTTGGCGCGGGATGAGCAGTTCTTC. Amino acid sequence: CASSLARDEQFF.